The 24 T cell receptor beta chains presented below share a single source sample, sequenced in a study of shared clonotypes between healthy human individuals. Here immunoSEQ multiplex PCR was the method, and the copy in TCRdb shows in-frame clones only, minus some. The sample records 600,000 to 750,000 clones, 90% being singletons. The sequencing input was memory CD8+ T cells from PBMCs. Subset indicated: CD45RO+ cells pooled with CCR7-negative TemRA cells. The receptors were gathered from a man aged 18 to 29 in good health. Some clones in this sample may be carry-over from other donors' samples.

The rearrangement links TRBV5-1 to TRBJ2-1; 16 nucleotides agree with TRBD2. J gave up 8 bases and V 0 bases, and 5 bases lay outside the gene matches. Looked up from germline, CDR1 is SGHRS and CDR2 is YFSETQ. This CDR3 is built from 17 residues. This chain's CDR3 is CASSLAGTSGRAHEQFF. CDR3 bases: TGCGCCAGCAGCTTGGCCGGGACTAGCGGGAGGGCCCATGAGCAGTTCTTC.

The chain recombines TRBV19 with TRBJ2-7, with TRBD2 identical over 9 bases. The CDR3 is made up of 15 amino acids. J was trimmed by 5 bases and V by 3 bases; bases with no gene match: 8. The germline V gene encodes CDR1 LNHDA and CDR2 SQIVND (reference sequence). The chain's CDR3 is CASSIVAGAADEQYF. CDR3 bases: TGTGCCAGTAGTATCGTAGCGGGAGCGGCCGACGAGCAGTACTTC.

The chain couples TRBV7-9 to TRBJ2-1, with 10 bases identical to TRBD2. Germline-derived CDR1 and CDR2 are SEHNR and FQNEAQ (reference sequence). This CDR3 spans 17 amino acids. Trimming at V came to 5 bases and at J to 5 bases, leaving 12 bases not matched to a gene. Here the CDR3 reads CASSVIIGTSVDNEQFF. CDR3 DNA: TGTGCCAGCAGCGTTATTATCGGGACTAGCGTAGACAATGAGCAGTTCTTC.

The chain combines TRBV10-3 with TRBJ2-5; 7 positions agree with TRBD2. V was clipped by 2 bases and J by 5 bases; unmatched bases: 5. This CDR3 has 14 amino acids. CDR1 and CDR2 (germline): ENHRY, SYGVKD. CDR3: CAISEVAGEETQYF. CDR3 nucleotide sequence: TGTGCCATCAGTGAGGTGGCGGGAGAGGAGACCCAGTACTTC.

The chain has TRBV2 and TRBJ2-7; 11 bases align to TRBD2. CDR3 length: 14 residues. Germline V lookup: CDR1 SNHLY, CDR2 FYNNEI. V dropped 6 bases and J dropped 7; count of bases not matched to a gene: 8. The CDR3 sequence is CASRQGLADPEQYF. In DNA, the CDR3 is TGTGCCAGCAGACAGGGACTAGCGGACCCGGAGCAGTACTTC.

This chain uses TRBV18 with TRBJ2-1, with 11 nucleotides matching TRBD2. There are 15 residues in the CDR3. J was trimmed by 5 bases and V by 4 bases; bases with no gene match: 4. CDR1 and CDR2 (germline): KGHSH, LQKENI. The CDR3 bases are TGTGCCAGCTCACAGGGACTAGCGGACAACAATGAGCAGTTCTTC. Translated, it gives CASSQGLADNNEQFF.

The genes are TRBV28 and TRBJ2-2; TRBD2 matches at 9 bases. Germline CDR1 is MDHEN and CDR2 is SYDVKM. There are 22 residues in the CDR3. The trim removed 2 bases at V and 0 bases at J, leaving 19 bases unmatched. CDR3 DNA: TGTGCCAGCAGTTTAGGGCTAGCGGGAAAGGAAGAAAGTACTGCGAACACCGGGGAGCTGTTTTTT. Protein product: CASSLGLAGKEESTANTGELFF.

The chain combines TRBV5-1 with TRBJ1-2, with D uncertain. Trimming cost V 0 bases and J 5 bases, with 11 bases left between them. CDR3 size: 14 residues. CDR1 is SGHRS and CDR2 is YFSETQ in the germline V gene. In DNA, the CDR3 is TGCGCCAGCAGCTTGGGACGTGGAGGATATGGCTACACCTTC. It encodes CASSLGRGGYGYTF. The full variable domain, in which reference TRBV5-1 and TRBJ1-2 provide the parts outside the CDR3, is KAGVTQTPRYLIKTRGQQVTLSCSPISGHRSVSWYQQTPGQGLQFLFEYFSETQRNKGNFPGRFSGRQFSNSRSEMNVSTLELGDSALYLCASSLGRGGYGYTFGSGTRLTVV.

This chain joins TRBV9 and TRBJ2-4; D remains unclear. The CDR3 spans 15 residues. Germline V CDR1 and CDR2: SGDLS, YYNGEE. V was clipped by 2 bases and J by 0 bases, with 9 bases between them. In DNA form, the CDR3 reads TGTGCCAGCAGCGTTGATGCCCTAGCCAAAAACATTCAGTACTTC. Translated, it gives CASSVDALAKNIQYF.

The chain joins TRBV5-8 to TRBJ1-1; maybe TRBD1 (5 bases). Deletions cut 3 bases from V and 5 bases from J, with 14 bases between. Looked up from germline, CDR1 is SGHTS and CDR2 is YDEGEE. This CDR3 is 14 amino acids long. For the CDR3, the DNA is TGTGCCAGCAGCTCCAGGGTCATGGGGACTGAAGCTTTCTTT. Translating it yields CASSSRVMGTEAFF.

The CDR3 loop reads CAHLQGGHTYGYTF. In DNA form, the CDR3 reads TGTGCCCATCTCCAGGGGGGACACACCTATGGCTACACCTTC. The chain recombines TRBV19 with TRBJ1-2; the match to TRBD1 covers 7 bases. Unmatched junction bases numbered 13, after V lost 11 bases and J lost 4 bases. Germline CDR1 reads LNHDA; CDR2 reads SQIVND (reference sequence). This CDR3 contains 14 residues.

In nucleotides, the CDR3 is TGTGCCAGCAGCCCGGGGACGGTCCTGACTTTC. Translated: CASSPGTVLTF. The chain joins TRBV7-8 to TRBJ2-6, with D possibly called TRBD1 or TRBD2 (5 bases each). The V and J ends lost 5 bases and 13 bases respectively, with 9 bases between them. Germline CDR1 reads SGHVS; CDR2 reads FQNEAQ. The CDR3 covers 11 residues.

The V call is TRBV7-9, the J call TRBJ1-4; unclear D gene. The V end was cut by 3 bases, the J end by 0 bases, with 8 bases between. CDR1 SEHNR and CDR2 FQNEAQ come from the germline V gene (reference sequence). The CDR3 runs 15 residues. The CDR3 nucleotides are TGTGCCAGCAGCTTTGTCGGAGCAACTAATGAAAAACTGTTTTTT. It specifies CASSFVGATNEKLFF. The whole variable domain, filled in from reference TRBV7-9 and TRBJ1-4, reads DTGVSQNPRHKITKRGQNVTFRCDPISEHNRLYWYRQTLGQGPEFLTYFQNEAQLEKSRLLSDRFSAERPKGSFSTLEIQRTEQGDSAMYLCASSFVGATNEKLFFGSGTQLSVL.

J is TRBJ2-3 and V is TRBV25-1, with 11 bases lining up with TRBD2. After removal of 6 bases from V and 2 bases from J, the junction contained 4 bases not matched to a gene. Germline V gene sequence: CDR1 MGHDK, CDR2 SYGVNS. The CDR3 is 15 residues long. The chain's CDR3 is CASRGTSGNTDTQYF. The CDR3 region has the DNA TGTGCCAGCAGGGGGACTAGCGGAAACACAGATACGCAGTATTTT.

V usage is TRBV7-9 and J usage is TRBJ2-2; 9 nucleotides agree with TRBD2. Per the germline V gene, CDR1 is SEHNR and CDR2 is FQNEAQ (reference sequence). CDR3 length equals 16 residues. V gave up 2 bases and J gave up 2 bases; unmatched junction bases: 3. DNA of the CDR3: TGTGCCAGCAGCTTACTGCGGGAGGGTAACACCGGGGAGCTGTTTTTT. Translating gives CASSLLREGNTGELFF. Full variable domain (outside the CDR3, taken from reference TRBV7-9 and TRBJ2-2): DTGVSQNPRHKITKRGQNVTFRCDPISEHNRLYWYRQTLGQGPEFLTYFQNEAQLEKSRLLSDRFSAERPKGSFSTLEIQRTEQGDSAMYLCASSLLREGNTGELFFGEGSRLTVL.

This sequence joins TRBV10-1 and TRBJ2-1; D might be TRBD2 (5 bases). Germline lookup yields CDR1 WNHNN and CDR2 SYGVQD (reference sequence). This CDR3 spans 14 amino acids. V was pared by 0 bases and J by 2 bases, with 5 bases between. The CDR3 loop reads CASSESGAYNEQFF. DNA of the CDR3: TGCGCCAGCAGTGAGTCCGGGGCCTACAATGAGCAGTTCTTC.

The chain is built from TRBV27 and TRBJ1-2; D gene uncertain. The CDR3 extends over 14 amino acids. The germline V gene encodes CDR1 MNHEY and CDR2 SMNVEV (reference sequence). The V and J ends lost 2 bases and 5 bases respectively, with 12 bases between them. CDR3 amino acids: CASSLTAAAYGYTF. In nucleotides, the CDR3 is TGTGCCAGCAGTTTAACAGCAGCCGCTTATGGCTACACCTTC.

V gene TRBV11-2 combines with J gene TRBJ1-1; 7 nucleotides agree with TRBD1. Germline CDR1 and CDR2: SGHAT and FQNNGV. CDR3 length equals 12 residues. V trimming: 8 bases; J trimming: 4 bases; junction bases outside the gene matches: 4. The DNA for the CDR3 is TGTGCCAGCCGACCAGGGGGCACTGAAGCTTTCTTT. This encodes CASRPGGTEAFF. Drawing the rest from reference TRBV11-2 and TRBJ1-1, the complete variable domain is EAGVAQSPRYKIIEKRQSVAFWCNPISGHATLYWYQQILGQGPKLLIQFQNNGVVDDSQLPKDRFSAERLKGVDSTLKIQPAKLEDSAVYLCASRPGGTEAFFGQGTRLTVV.

The chain couples TRBV5-5 to TRBJ2-7, with 9 bases lining up with TRBD1. After removal of 3 bases from V and 4 bases from J, the junction contained 8 bases not matched to a gene. The germline V gene encodes CDR1 SGHKS and CDR2 YYEKEE (reference sequence). This CDR3 has 15 residues. The CDR3 nucleotides are TGTGCCAGCAGCTACTCCGGGACAGGGTGGTACGAGCAGTACTTC. Protein sequence: CASSYSGTGWYEQYF.

The chain joins TRBV14 to TRBJ2-5, with D possibly matching TRBD1 (5 bases). This CDR3 spans 17 amino acids. V gave up 4 bases and J gave up 5 bases, with 23 bases separating them. Germline assignment: CDR1 SGHDN and CDR2 FVKESK. The chain's CDR3 is CASSPSRRLGPRETQYF. The CDR3 DNA follows: TGTGCCAGCAGCCCAAGTCGAAGGTTGGGGCCGAGGGAGACCCAGTACTTC.

The chain is built from TRBV5-4 and TRBJ2-2; D is ambiguous. The germline CDR1 and CDR2 sequences are SGHNT and YYREEE (reference sequence). The CDR3 length is 11 residues. Trimming pared 7 bases from V and 6 bases from J, leaving 7 bases between. Here the CDR3 DNA reads TGTGCCAGCGGTAACTCCGGGGAGCTGTTTTTT. This gives the protein CASGNSGELFF. Combining the CDR3 with reference TRBV5-4 and TRBJ2-2 gives the whole variable domain ETGVTQSPTHLIKTRGQQVTLRCSSQSGHNTVSWYQQALGQGPQFIFQYYREEENGRGNFPPRFSGLQFPNYSSELNVNALELDDSALYLCASGNSGELFFGEGSRLTVL.

The gene calls are TRBV6-6 and TRBJ2-2; D remains unclear. CDR1 is MNHNY, CDR2 SVGAGI, per germline (reference sequence). Trimming took 7 bases from V and 5 from J, leaving 8 bases between them. This CDR3 spans 12 amino acids. CDR3 sequence: CASILQTGELFF. DNA of the CDR3: TGTGCCAGCATTTTACAAACCGGGGAGCTGTTTTTT.

The V and J genes are TRBV4-1 and TRBJ1-5; D is unclear. Germline values: CDR1 MGHRA, CDR2 YSYEKL. Trimming shortened V by 4 bases and J by 1 base, and 17 bases separated the two germline ends. CDR3 length: 17 amino acids. The chain's CDR3 is CASSLTDRGLSNQPQHF. In nucleotides, the CDR3 is TGCGCCAGCAGCCTAACGGACCGCGGCCTCAGCAATCAGCCCCAGCATTTT.

The chain has TRBV28 and TRBJ1-2; D is perhaps TRBD1 (6 bases). The V end was cut by 6 bases, the J end by 5 bases, with 16 bases between. CDR3 length: 14 residues. Germline V CDR1 and CDR2: MDHEN, SYDVKM. CDR3 coding DNA: TGTGCCAGCAGGCGGGCCGGGACAAAGTATGGCTACACCTTC. It specifies CASRRAGTKYGYTF.